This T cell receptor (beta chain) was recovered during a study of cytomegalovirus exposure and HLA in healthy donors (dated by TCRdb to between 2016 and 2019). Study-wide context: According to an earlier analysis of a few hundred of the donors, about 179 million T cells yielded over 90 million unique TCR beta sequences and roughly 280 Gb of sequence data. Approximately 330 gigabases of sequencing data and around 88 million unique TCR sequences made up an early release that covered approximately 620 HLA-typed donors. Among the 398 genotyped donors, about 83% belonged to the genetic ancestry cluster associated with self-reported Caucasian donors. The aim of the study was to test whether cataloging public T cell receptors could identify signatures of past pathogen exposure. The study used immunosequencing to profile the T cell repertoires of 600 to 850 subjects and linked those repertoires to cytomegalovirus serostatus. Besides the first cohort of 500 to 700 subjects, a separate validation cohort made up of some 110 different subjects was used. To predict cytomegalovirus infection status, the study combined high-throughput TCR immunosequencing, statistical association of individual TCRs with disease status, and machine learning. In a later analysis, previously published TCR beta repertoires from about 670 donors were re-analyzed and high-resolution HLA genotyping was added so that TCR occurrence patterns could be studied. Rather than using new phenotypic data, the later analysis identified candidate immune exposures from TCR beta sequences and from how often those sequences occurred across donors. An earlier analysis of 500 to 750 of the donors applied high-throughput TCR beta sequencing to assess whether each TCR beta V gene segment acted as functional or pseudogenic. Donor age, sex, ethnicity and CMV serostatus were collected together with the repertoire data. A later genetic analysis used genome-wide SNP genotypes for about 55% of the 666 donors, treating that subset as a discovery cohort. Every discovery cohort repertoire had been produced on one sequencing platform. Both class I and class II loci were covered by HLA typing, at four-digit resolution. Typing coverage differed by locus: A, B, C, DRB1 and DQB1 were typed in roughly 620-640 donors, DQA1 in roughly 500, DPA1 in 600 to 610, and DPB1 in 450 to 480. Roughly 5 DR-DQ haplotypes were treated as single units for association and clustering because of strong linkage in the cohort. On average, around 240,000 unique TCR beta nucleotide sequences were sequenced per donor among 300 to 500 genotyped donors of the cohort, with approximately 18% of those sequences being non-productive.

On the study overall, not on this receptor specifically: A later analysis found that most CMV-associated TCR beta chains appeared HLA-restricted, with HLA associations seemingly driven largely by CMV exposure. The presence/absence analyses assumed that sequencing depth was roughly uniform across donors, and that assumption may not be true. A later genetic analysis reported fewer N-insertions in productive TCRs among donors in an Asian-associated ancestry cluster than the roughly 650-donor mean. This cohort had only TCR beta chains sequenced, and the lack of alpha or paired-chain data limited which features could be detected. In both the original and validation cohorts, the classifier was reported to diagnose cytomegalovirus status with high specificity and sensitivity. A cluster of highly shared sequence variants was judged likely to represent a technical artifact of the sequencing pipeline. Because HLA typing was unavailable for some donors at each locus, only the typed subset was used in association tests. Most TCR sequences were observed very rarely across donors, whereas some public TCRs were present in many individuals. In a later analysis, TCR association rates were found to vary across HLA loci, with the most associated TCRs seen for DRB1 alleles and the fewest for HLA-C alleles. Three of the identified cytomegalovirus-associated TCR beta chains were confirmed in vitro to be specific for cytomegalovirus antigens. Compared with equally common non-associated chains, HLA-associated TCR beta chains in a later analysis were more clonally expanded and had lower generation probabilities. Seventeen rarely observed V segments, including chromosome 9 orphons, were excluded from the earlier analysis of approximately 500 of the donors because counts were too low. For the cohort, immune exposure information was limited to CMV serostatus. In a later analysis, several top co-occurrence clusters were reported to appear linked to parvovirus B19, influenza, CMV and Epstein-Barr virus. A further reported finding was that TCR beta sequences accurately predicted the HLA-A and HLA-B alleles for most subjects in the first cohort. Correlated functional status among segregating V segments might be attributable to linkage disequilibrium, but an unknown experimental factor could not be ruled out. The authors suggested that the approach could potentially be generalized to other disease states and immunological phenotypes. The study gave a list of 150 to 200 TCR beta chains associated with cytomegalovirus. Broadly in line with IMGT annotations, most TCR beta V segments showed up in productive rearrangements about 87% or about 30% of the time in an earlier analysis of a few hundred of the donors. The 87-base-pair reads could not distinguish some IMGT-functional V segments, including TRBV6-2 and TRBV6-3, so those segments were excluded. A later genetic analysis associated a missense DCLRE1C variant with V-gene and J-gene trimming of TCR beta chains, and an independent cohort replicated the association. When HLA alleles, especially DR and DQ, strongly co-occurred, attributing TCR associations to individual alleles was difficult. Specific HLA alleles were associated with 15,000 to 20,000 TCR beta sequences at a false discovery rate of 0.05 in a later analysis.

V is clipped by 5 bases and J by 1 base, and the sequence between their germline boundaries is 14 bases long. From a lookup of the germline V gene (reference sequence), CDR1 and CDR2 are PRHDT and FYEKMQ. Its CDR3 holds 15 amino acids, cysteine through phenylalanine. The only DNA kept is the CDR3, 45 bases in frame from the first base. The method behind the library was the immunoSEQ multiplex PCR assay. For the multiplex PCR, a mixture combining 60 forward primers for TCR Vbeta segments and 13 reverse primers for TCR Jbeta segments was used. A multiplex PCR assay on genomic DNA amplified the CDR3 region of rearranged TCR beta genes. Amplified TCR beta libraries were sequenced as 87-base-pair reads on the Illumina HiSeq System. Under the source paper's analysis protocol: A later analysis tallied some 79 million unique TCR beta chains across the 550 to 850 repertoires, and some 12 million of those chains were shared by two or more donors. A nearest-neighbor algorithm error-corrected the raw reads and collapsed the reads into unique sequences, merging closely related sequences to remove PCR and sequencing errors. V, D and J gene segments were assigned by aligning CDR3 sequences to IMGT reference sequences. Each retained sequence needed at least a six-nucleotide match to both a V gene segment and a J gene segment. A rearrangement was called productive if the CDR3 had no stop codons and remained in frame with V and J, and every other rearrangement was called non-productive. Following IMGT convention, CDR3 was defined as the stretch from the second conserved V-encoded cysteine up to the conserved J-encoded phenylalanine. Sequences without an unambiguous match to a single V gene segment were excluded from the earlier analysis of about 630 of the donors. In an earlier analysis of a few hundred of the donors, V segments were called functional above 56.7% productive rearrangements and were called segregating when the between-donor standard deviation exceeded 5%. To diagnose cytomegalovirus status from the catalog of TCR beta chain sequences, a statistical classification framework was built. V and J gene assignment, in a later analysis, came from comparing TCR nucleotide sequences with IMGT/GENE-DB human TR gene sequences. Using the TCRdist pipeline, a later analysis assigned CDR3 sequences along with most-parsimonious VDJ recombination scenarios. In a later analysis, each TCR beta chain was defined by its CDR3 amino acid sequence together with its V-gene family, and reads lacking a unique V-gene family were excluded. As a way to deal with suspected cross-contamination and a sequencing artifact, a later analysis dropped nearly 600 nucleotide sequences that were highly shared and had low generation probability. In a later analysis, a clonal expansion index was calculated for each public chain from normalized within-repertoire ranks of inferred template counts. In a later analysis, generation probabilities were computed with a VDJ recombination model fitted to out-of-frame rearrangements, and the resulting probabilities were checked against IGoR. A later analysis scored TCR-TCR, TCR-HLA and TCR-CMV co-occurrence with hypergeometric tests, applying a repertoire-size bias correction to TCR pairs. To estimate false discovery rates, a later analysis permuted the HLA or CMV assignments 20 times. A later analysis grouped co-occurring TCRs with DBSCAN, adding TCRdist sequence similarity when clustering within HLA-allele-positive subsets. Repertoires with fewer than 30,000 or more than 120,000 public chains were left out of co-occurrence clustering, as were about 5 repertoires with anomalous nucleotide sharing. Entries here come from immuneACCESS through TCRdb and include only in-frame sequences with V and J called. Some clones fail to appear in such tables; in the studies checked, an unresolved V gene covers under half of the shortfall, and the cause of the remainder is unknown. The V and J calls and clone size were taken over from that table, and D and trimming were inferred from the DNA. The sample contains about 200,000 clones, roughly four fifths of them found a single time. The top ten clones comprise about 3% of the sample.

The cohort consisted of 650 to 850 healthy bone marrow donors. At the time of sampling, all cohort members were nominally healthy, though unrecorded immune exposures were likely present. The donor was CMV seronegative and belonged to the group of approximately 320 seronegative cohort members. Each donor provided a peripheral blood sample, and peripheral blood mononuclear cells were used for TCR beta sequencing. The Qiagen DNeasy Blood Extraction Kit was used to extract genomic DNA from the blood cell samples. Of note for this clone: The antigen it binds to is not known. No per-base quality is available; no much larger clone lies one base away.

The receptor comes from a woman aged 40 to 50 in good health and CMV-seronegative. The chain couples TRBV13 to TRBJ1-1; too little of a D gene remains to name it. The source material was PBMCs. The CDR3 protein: CASSPLGVANTEAFF. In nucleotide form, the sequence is TGTGCCAGCAGCCCTCTCGGAGTCGCGAACACTGAAGCTTTCTTT.